The following is a T cell receptor beta chain sequence with its context. Antigen unknown. It was with 60 Vbeta and 13 Jbeta primers that the PCR ran. Only in-frame clones appear in the TCRdb table, and some are missing; sequencing was by immunoSEQ multiplex PCR. Recorded for this sample: some 30,000 clones. The data are from a study of cytomegalovirus exposure and HLA in healthy donors. At the level of the study: Most genotyped donors, roughly 80% of fewer than 400, had Caucasian-associated genetic ancestry.

Study-wide findings and caveats: The sole available immune exposure information was CMV serostatus.

Deletions cut 5 bases from V and 0 bases from J, with 10 bases between. From germline, CDR1 is MNHEY and CDR2 SVGAGI. The CDR3 length is 14 residues. Material for sequencing was PBMCs. This chain uses TRBV6-5 with TRBJ1-1; no clear D. The clonotype comes from a female donor in good health and CMV-seronegative. CDR3 region: CASSRGSLNTEAFF. The CDR3 region has the DNA TGTGCCAGCAGTCGCGGTTCCTTGAACACTGAAGCTTTCTTT.